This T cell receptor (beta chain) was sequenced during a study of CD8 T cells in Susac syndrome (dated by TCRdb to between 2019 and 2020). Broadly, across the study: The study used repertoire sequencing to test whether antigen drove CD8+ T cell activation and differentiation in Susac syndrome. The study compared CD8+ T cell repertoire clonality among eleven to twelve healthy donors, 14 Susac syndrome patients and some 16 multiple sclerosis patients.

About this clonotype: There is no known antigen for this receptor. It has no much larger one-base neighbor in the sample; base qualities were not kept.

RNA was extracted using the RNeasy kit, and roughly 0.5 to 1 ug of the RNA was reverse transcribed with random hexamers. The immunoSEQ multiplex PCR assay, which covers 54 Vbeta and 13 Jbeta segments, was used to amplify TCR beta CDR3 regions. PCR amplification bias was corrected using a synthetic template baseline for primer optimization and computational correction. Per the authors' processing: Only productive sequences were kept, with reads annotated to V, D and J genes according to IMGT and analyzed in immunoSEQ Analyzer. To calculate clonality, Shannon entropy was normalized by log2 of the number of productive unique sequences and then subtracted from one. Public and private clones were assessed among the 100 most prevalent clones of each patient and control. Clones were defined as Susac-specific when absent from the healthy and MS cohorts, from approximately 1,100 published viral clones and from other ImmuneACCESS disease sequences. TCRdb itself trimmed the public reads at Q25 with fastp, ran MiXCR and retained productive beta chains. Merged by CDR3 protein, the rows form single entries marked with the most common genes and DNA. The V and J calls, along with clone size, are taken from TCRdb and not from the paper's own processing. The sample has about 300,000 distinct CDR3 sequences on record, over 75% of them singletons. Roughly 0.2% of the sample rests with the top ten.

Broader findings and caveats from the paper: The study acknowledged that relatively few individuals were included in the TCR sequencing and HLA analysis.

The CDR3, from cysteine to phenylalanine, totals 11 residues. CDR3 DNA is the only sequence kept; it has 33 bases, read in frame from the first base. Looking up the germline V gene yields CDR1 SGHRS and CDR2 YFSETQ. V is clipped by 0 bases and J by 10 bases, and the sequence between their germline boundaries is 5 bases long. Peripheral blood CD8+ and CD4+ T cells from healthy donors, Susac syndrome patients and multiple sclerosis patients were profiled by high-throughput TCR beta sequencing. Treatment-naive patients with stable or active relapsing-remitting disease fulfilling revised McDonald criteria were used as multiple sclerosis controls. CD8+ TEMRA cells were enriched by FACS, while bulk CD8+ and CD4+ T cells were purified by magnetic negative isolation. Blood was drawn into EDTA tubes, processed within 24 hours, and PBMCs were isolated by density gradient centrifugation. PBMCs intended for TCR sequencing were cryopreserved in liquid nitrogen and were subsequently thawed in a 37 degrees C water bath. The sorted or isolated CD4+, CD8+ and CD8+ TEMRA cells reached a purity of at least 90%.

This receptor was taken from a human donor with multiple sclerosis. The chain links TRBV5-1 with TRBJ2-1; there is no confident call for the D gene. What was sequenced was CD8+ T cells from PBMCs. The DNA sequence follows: TGCGCCAGCAGCTTGGCGAAGGAGCAGTTCTTC. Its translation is CASSLAKEQFF.